One and the same sample provided the 13 T cell receptor beta chains below, sequenced in a study of control samples from healthy donors and cancer patients. The table came from immunoSEQ multiplex PCR; TCRdb's copy has only in-frame clones and leaves some out. This table holds approximately 150,000 clones, 80% to 95% found once. The specimen sequenced was blood. Source of these receptors: a woman aged 40 to 49 in good health.

This chain links TRBV28 with TRBJ1-2; D unclear. The length of the CDR3 is 14 residues. V was trimmed by 5 bases and J by 4 bases, leaving 14 bases between them. CDR1 MDHEN and CDR2 SYDVKM come from the germline V gene. The CDR3 DNA is TGTGCCAGCAGTCTCGTTCGGGGTGGCTATGGCTACACCTTC. Residues: CASSLVRGGYGYTF.

V and J are TRBV12-3 or TRBV12-4 and TRBJ1-2, with unresolved D. The CDR3 loop spans 12 amino acids. Deletions cut 6 bases from V and 6 bases from J, with 11 bases between. CDR3 in DNA: TGTGCCAGCAGCCAATGGGAGGATGGCTACACCTTC. This sequence encodes CASSQWEDGYTF.

The chain is built from TRBV19 and TRBJ2-1; D might be TRBD1 (5 bases). Germline V gene data show CDR1 as LNHDA and CDR2 as SQIVND (reference sequence). This CDR3 region has 15 residues. V lost 3 bases and J lost 6, with 15 bases in between. The CDR3 DNA follows: TGTGCCAGTAGTATTTCTGGGGCCCGGTTCAATGAGCAGTTCTTC. Its translation: CASSISGARFNEQFF.

The rearrangement uses TRBV11-2 and TRBJ2-1; 8 bases are shared with TRBD1. CDR1 and CDR2 from the germline V gene are SGHAT and FQNNGV. The CDR3 runs to 15 residues. V gave up 5 bases and J gave up 7 bases; unmatched junction bases: 10. The CDR3: CASSIQTGVLNEQFF. CDR3 DNA sequence: TGTGCCAGCAGCATTCAGACAGGGGTATTGAATGAGCAGTTCTTC.

This sequence joins TRBV7-6 and TRBJ2-7; D is possibly TRBD2 (5 bases). Per the germline V gene, CDR1 is SGHVS and CDR2 is FNYEAQ. The CDR3 is made up of 11 amino acids. V lost 3 bases and J 7 bases, leaving 7 bases between the germline ends. The CDR3 reads CASSFSGEQYF. In nucleotides, the CDR3 is TGTGCCAGCAGCTTCTCGGGGGAGCAGTACTTC.

This rearrangement joins TRBV7-6 to TRBJ1-2; D is undetermined. From germline, CDR1 is SGHVS and CDR2 FNYEAQ. Trimming shortened V by 5 bases and J by 5 bases, and 21 bases separated the two germline ends. The CDR3 has 16 residues. The CDR3 coding sequence is TGTGCCAGCAGCCCACTACCCCCGGACGGTGGATATGGCTACACCTTC. Protein: CASSPLPPDGGYGYTF.

The chain has TRBV20-1 and TRBJ2-2, with 9 bases identical to TRBD1. V lost 3 bases to trimming and J lost 6 bases; unmatched junction nucleotides: 8. The CDR3 is made up of 15 amino acids. CDR1 is DFQATT, CDR2 SNEGSKA, per germline (reference sequence). The CDR3 DNA reads as TGCAGTGCTAGTCCGGGACAGGGCCGTGCCGGGGAGCTGTTTTTT. It translates to CSASPGQGRAGELFF.

V usage is TRBV5-1 and J usage is TRBJ2-5; the match to TRBD1 covers 7 bases. Germline assignment: CDR1 SGHRS and CDR2 YFSETQ. V lost 5 bases and J lost 7; bases outside the gene matches: 20. The CDR3 spans 17 residues. CDR3 region: CASSLSSSTGPLGTQYF. As DNA, the CDR3 is TGCGCCAGCAGTTTGAGCTCTTCGACAGGGCCATTAGGGACCCAGTACTTC.

The CDR3 DNA reads TGCAGCGTAACTTCCATGGGGGGCGGCTATGGCTACACCTTC. Translated, it gives CSVTSMGGGYGYTF. The V gene is TRBV29-1, the J gene TRBJ1-2, with D perhaps TRBD1 (6 bases). The CDR3 sequence is 14 residues long. Germline V CDR1 and CDR2: SQVTM, ANQGSEA. Trimming left V 6 bases short and J 4 bases short, with 18 bases between. Supplemented by reference TRBV29-1 and TRBJ1-2, the full variable domain reads SAVISQKPSRDICQRGTSLTIQCQVDSQVTMMFWYRQQPGQSLTLIATANQGSEATYESGFVIDKFPISRPNLTFSTLTVSNMSPEDSSIYLCSVTSMGGGYGYTFGSGTRLTVV.

The CDR3 loop reads CASSPRTGPQETQYF. CDR3 DNA sequence: TGTGCCAGCTCACCCCGGACAGGCCCGCAAGAGACCCAGTACTTC. V usage is TRBV18 and J usage is TRBJ2-5, with 7 bases matching TRBD1. In germline, CDR1 is KGHSH, CDR2 LQKENI. The J segment lost 2 bases and the V segment lost 3 bases, leaving 6 bases of the junction unmatched. CDR3 size: 15 residues.

This rearrangement joins TRBV9 to TRBJ1-3; D remains unclear. V was trimmed by 0 bases and J by 0 bases, leaving 10 bases between them. From germline, CDR1 is SGDLS and CDR2 YYNGEE. The CDR3 is 16 amino acids. The CDR3 nucleotides read TGTGCCAGCAGCGTAGACGCAAAGAGCTCTGGAAACACCATATATTTT. This sequence encodes CASSVDAKSSGNTIYF.

V and J are TRBV11-2 and TRBJ2-7; D perhaps matches TRBD1 (6 bases). This CDR3 comprises 13 residues. Germline CDR1 reads SGHAT; CDR2 reads FQNNGV. The V and J ends lost 10 bases and 6 bases respectively, with 19 bases between them. The DNA of the CDR3 is TGTGCCACTCGCCCAGGGGCCTACGGCGAGCAGTACTTC. This sequence encodes CATRPGAYGEQYF.

This rearrangement joins TRBV20-1 to TRBJ2-1, with 12 bases aligning to TRBD2. The V gene end was trimmed by 3 bases and the J gene end by 10 bases; junction bases not matched to a gene: 7. Germline CDR1 is DFQATT and CDR2 is SNEGSKA (reference sequence). This CDR3 is built from 14 residues. The CDR3 loop is CSASVTSGGPEQFF. CDR3 DNA: TGCAGTGCTAGTGTAACTAGCGGGGGGCCCGAGCAGTTCTTC.